This is a list of T cell receptor beta chains from one sample in a study of T cell changes during pregnancy in multiple sclerosis. Assay used: immunoSEQ multiplex PCR; TCRdb lists only in-frame clones, some missing. The profile shows 45,000 to 50,000 clones, around nine tenths of them singletons. The sample here was CD4+ T cells from peripheral blood mononuclear cells, taken in the second trimester of pregnancy. The source of these receptors is a female donor in good health, enrolled as a control in a pregnancy study. CDR3s include the opening cysteine and the closing phenylalanine or tryptophan. D genes are given only for firm matches. Some rows have no size entry. The others give once, few or many, or a class for an expanded clone.

d_call,clone_size,j_call,v_call,cdr3_nt,cdr3_aa
TRBD2,NA,TRBJ2-3,TRBV19,TGTGCCAGTAGTATGGGCGGGGGGGCCATTGATACGCAGTATTTT,CASSMGGGAIDTQYF
NA,NA,TRBJ1-2,TRBV6-1,TGTGCCAGCAGTGAGGCCGGGACATTGAGAGGCTACACCTTC,CASSEAGTLRGYTF
NA,NA,TRBJ1-2,TRBV7-3,TGTGCCAGCAGCTTAGACGGGGGCTATGGCTACACCTTC,CASSLDGGYGYTF
NA,once,TRBJ2-1,TRBV6-5,TGTGCCAGCAGCTCGGGACTGATTGTAAATGAGCAGTTCTTC,CASSSGLIVNEQFF
TRBD1,NA,TRBJ1-2,TRBV30,TGTGCCTGGGAAGACAGGGTTGCTAACTATGGCTACACCTTC,CAWEDRVANYGYTF
NA,once,TRBJ2-3,TRBV4-3,TGCGCCAGCAGCCAAGATCAAGAGTCTAGCACAGATACGCAGTATTTT,CASSQDQESSTDTQYF
NA,NA,TRBJ1-2,TRBV30,TGTGCCTGGAGGGGCGGGGGGAGTAACTATGGCTACACCTTC,CAWRGGGSNYGYTF
NA,NA,TRBJ1-5,TRBV5-5,TGTGCCAGCAGCTTGTCAGGTGGCGGCAATCAGCCCCAGCATTTT,CASSLSGGGNQPQHF
NA,NA,TRBJ1-2,TRBV19,TGTGCCAGTGGGGGGGGAGCCGGATGGGTCTACACCTTC,CASGGGAGWVYTF
NA,NA,TRBJ2-5,TRBV18,TGTGCCAGCTCACGGAACGGAGAAGAGACCCAGTACTTC,CASSRNGEETQYF
NA,NA,TRBJ1-2,TRBV7-3,TGTGCCAGCAGCCCCAACCGGGTTTCCCCAAGGAACTATGGCTACACCTTC,CASSPNRVSPRNYGYTF
NA,NA,TRBJ1-6,TRBV7-8,TGTGCCAGCAGCTCGGGTCGGTGGCAGAATTCACCCCTCCACTTT,CASSSGRWQNSPLHF
TRBD2,NA,TRBJ2-3,TRBV19,TGTGCCAGTAGTATTGGGGGTTGGACTAGCGGGGGAGGAAGCACAGATACGCAGTATTTT,CASSIGGWTSGGGSTDTQYF
NA,NA,TRBJ1-1,TRBV15,TGTGCCACCAGCAGAGTGGGGGGGAACACTGAAGCTTTCTTT,CATSRVGGNTEAFF
NA,NA,TRBJ2-1,TRBV10-3,TGTGCCGCTACCTTCTCCAGACTACACAATGAGCAGTTCTTC,CAATFSRLHNEQFF
NA,few,TRBJ1-4,TRBV2,TGTGCCAGCAGTGAGGTTTCAGGGTACGGTGAAAAACTGTTTTTT,CASSEVSGYGEKLFF
TRBD1,NA,TRBJ1-1,TRBV7-8,TGTGCCAGCAGCTGGGACAGGAACACTGAAGCTTTCTTT,CASSWDRNTEAFF
NA,once,TRBJ1-1,TRBV2,TGTGCCAGCAGTGAGATGGCGGTGGCGAACACTGAAGCTTTCTTT,CASSEMAVANTEAFF
NA,NA,TRBJ2-3,TRBV19,TGTGCCAGTAGACTTCGGAGGACCACAGATACGCAGTATTTT,CASRLRRTTDTQYF
TRBD1,NA,TRBJ1-1,TRBV5-1,TGCGCCAGCAGCTCCGAGGACAGGGAGGACACTGAAGCTTTCTTT,CASSSEDREDTEAFF
NA,NA,TRBJ2-1,TRBV15,TGTGCCACCAGCAGATATAGCAGGGGCGATGAGCAGTTCTTC,CATSRYSRGDEQFF
NA,NA,TRBJ1-2,TRBV10-1,TGCGCCAGCAGTGAGGTCCCGTGCTATGGCTACACCTTC,CASSEVPCYGYTF
NA,few,TRBJ2-1,TRBV7-2,TGTGCCAGCAGCTTAGTCTGGGGGGGGGCCCACAATGAGCAGTTCTTC,CASSLVWGGAHNEQFF
NA,NA,TRBJ1-3,TRBV19,TGTGCCAGTAGTCCCCGACAGAGCTCAGGAAACACCATATATTTT,CASSPRQSSGNTIYF
TRBD1,NA,TRBJ1-4,TRBV18,TGTGCCAGCTCACTTCGTGAGGGACAGGGGGCTGAAAAACTGTTTTTT,CASSLREGQGAEKLFF
NA,NA,TRBJ1-3,TRBV7-2,TGTGCCAGCAGCTTCGACGGGGTTAGTGGAAACACCATATATTTT,CASSFDGVSGNTIYF
TRBD1,NA,TRBJ1-1,TRBV7-2,TGTGCCAGCAGCTTAGGCGGGACAGGGGGCACTGAAGCTTTCTTT,CASSLGGTGGTEAFF
TRBD2,NA,TRBJ2-3,TRBV7-2,TGTGCCAGCAGCCCTAAGACTAGCGCGGTTTCCACAGATACGCAGTATTTT,CASSPKTSAVSTDTQYF
NA,NA,TRBJ2-2,TRBV19,TGTGCCAGTAAAAACCAGGGGATCGGGGAGCTGTTTTTT,CASKNQGIGELFF
NA,NA,TRBJ2-7,TRBV7-9,TGTGCCAGCAGCTCATCACAGGGACCCTTAGGTGAGCAGTACTTC,CASSSSQGPLGEQYF
TRBD1,NA,TRBJ2-2,TRBV2,TGTGCCAGCAGTAGTCGCTTCACAGGGGGCACCAGGAATCCCGGGGAGCTGTTTTTT,CASSSRFTGGTRNPGELFF
NA,NA,TRBJ2-2,TRBV11-2,TGTGCCAGCAGCTTTAACAGTCGGGGCGGGGAGCTGTTTTTT,CASSFNSRGGELFF
NA,NA,TRBJ1-5,TRBV5-1,TGCGCCAGCAGCCCGACCGGAGATCAGCCCCAGCATTTT,CASSPTGDQPQHF
NA,NA,TRBJ1-2,TRBV19,TGTGCCAGTAGTATAGCACAGGGCGAATACTATGGCTACACCTTC,CASSIAQGEYYGYTF
TRBD2,NA,TRBJ2-3,TRBV5-5,TGTGCCAGCAGTCGACTAGCGGGGGGCACCAAAACAGATACGCAGTATTTT,CASSRLAGGTKTDTQYF
TRBD1,NA,TRBJ1-2,TRBV5-5,TGTGCCAGCAGCGACGGGACAGGGGGCGCTTCCCTAGGCTACACCTTC,CASSDGTGGASLGYTF
NA,NA,TRBJ2-1,TRBV20-1,TGCAGTGCTAGAACTAGCTATGAGCAGTTCTTC,CSARTSYEQFF
NA,once,TRBJ2-3,TRBV9,TGTGCCAGCAGCTCATTGAGCACAGATACGCAGTATTTT,CASSSLSTDTQYF
TRBD1,NA,TRBJ1-5,TRBV25-1,TGTGCCAGCCACCTCGGAGGACAGGGGGCGAGGCAGCCCCAGCATTTT,CASHLGGQGARQPQHF